This T cell receptor (beta chain) was sequenced for a study of blood T cells in healthy people across ages. Study conclusions and caveats: Investigators viewed diversity estimates from one million T cells as underestimates, the study reported.

About this clonotype: Its antigen is undetermined.

Using a J-beta primer mix together with a sample-barcoded 5' primer, a second PCR was run for roughly 7 to 11 cycles. TCRdb passed the 5' RACE reads through MiXCR, listing each CDR3 protein once. The sample contains approximately 1,700,000 distinct CDR3 sequences, 39% of which appear only once. Per sample, no less than 6 micrograms of total RNA were extracted. Material: blood. The sequence derives from a human donor in good health.

CDR3 sequence reads: CASSLRITGTSGGAMQFF. Written as DNA, the CDR3 is TGTGCCAGCAGCTTACGAATCACCGGGACTAGCGGGGGGGCAATGCAGTTCTTC. The chain uses TRBV11-1 and TRBJ2-1; TRBD2 matches 16 bases. Germline V gives CDR1 SGHAT, CDR2 FQDESV (reference sequence). The CDR3 totals 18 residues. V lost 2 bases and J lost 12; bases outside the gene matches: 13.